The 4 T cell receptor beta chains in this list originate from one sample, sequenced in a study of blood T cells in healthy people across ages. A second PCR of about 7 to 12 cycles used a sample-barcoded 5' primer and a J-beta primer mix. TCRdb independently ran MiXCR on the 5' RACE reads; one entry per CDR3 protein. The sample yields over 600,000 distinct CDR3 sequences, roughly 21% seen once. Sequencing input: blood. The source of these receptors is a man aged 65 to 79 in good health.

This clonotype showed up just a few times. The CDR3 reads CASSYSRLSYEQYF. The DNA for the CDR3 is TGTGCCAGCAGTTACTCGAGACTCTCCTACGAGCAGTACTTC. The rearrangement links TRBV6-5 to TRBJ2-7; no reliable D call. Germline assignment: CDR1 MNHEY and CDR2 SVGAGI. CDR3 length: 14 amino acids. Trimming shortened V by 0 bases and J by 0 bases, and 6 bases separated the two germline ends.

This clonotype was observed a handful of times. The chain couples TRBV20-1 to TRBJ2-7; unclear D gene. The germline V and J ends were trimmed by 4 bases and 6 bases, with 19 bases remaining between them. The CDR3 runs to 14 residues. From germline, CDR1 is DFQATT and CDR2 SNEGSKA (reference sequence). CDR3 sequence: CSAMKGRQSGEQYF. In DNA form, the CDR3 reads TGCAGTGCTATGAAGGGTCGGCAGAGTGGCGAGCAGTACTTC.

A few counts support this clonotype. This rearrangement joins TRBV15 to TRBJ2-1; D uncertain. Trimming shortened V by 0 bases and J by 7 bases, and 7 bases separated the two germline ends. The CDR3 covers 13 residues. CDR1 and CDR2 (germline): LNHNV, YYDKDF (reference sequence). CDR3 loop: CATSRDHWNEQFF. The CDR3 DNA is TGTGCCACCAGCAGAGACCACTGGAATGAGCAGTTCTTC.

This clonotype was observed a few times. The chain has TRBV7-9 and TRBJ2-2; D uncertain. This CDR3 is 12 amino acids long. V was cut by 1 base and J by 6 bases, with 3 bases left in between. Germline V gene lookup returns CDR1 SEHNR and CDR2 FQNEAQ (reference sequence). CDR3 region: CASSLDSGELFF. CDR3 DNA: TGTGCCAGCAGCTTAGATTCCGGGGAGCTGTTTTTT.